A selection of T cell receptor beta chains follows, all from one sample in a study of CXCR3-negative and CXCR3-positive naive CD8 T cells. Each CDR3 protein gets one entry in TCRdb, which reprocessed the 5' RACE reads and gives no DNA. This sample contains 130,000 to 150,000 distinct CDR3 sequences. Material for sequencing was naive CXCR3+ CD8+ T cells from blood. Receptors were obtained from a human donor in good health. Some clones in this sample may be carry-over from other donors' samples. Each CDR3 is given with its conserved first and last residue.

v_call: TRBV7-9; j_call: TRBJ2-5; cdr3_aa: CASSLRKRDRGQETQYF
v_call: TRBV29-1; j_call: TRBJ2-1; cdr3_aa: CSATGQTAYYNEQFF
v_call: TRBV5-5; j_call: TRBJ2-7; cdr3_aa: CASSLDELISYEQYF
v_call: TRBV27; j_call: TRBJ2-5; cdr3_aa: CASSLTSSLIETQYF
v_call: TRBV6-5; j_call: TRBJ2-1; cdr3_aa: CASGGTTNEQFF
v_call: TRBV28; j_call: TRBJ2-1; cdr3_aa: CASSVTSGRRYNEQFF
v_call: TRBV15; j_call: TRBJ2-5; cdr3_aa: CATSRDGIQETQYF
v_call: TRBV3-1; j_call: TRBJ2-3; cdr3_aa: CASSQEGLAGDTQYF
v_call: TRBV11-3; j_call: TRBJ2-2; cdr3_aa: CASSHTTGAGYTGELFF
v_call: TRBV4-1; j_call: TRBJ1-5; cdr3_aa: CASSQERGSGQPQHF
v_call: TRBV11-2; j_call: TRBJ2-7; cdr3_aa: CASSRTGGEQYF
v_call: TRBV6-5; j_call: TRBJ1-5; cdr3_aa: CASSYSGVGSNQPQHF
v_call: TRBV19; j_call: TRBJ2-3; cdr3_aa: CASYSGFSTDTQYF
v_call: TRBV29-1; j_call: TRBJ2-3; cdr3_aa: CSIFTGGTDTQYF
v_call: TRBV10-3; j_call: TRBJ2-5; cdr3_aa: CAISEPGIAGVEETQYF
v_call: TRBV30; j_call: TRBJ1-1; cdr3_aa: CAWSGRSGTEAFF
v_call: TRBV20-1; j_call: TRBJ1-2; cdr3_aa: CSAREQDRGLYGYTF
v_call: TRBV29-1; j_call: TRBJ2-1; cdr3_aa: CSVVSSGRYNEQFF
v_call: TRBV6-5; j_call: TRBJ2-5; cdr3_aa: CASSYGAGKETQYF
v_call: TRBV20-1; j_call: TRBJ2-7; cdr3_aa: CSAIHPSGRYEQYF
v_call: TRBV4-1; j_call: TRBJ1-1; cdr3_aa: CASSQGSGRGVLNTEAFF
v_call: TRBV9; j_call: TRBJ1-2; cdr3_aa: CASSTAGASYGYTF
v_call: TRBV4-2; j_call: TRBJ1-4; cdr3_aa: CASSQEGEKLFF
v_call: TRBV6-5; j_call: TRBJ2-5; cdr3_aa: CASSYSSFPETQYF
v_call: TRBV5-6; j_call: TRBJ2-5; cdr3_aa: CASSPQTGPWETQYF
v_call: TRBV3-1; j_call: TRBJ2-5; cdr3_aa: CASSQGPSQFSTQYF
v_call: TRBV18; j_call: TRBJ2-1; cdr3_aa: CASSPPGGLVGIWNEQFF
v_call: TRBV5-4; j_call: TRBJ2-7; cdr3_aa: CASSYLGGYEQYF
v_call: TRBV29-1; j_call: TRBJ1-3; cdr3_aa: CSVSTSGNTIYF
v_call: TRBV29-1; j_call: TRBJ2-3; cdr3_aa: CSVDPVSTDTQYF
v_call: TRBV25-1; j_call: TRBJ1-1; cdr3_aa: CASSEAQGTEAFF
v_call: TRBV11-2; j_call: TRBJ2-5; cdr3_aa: CASSWGQVQETQYF
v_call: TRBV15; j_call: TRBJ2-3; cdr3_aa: CATSREIAGDPDTQYF
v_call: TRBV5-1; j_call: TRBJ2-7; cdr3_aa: CASSFSGGINEQYF
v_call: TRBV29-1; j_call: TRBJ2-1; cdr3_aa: CSVDDGSSYNEQFF
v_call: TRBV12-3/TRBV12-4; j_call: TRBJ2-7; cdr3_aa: CASSFQGGEQYF
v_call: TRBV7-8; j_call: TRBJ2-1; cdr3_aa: CASSLALSSYNEQFF
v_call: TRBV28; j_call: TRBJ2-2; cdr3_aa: CASSDSLTSGELFF
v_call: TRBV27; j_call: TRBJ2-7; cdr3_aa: CASSRGGASYEQYF
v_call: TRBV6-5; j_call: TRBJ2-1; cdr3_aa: CASSHWPSGSNEQFF
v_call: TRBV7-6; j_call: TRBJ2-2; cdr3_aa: CASSPWTGGTGELFF
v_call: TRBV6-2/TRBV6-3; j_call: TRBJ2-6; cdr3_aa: CASSLKGGSGANVLTF
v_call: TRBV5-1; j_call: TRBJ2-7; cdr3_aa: CASSLPDRTLYEQYF
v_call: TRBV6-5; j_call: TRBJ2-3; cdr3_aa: CASSQHSSTGVGADTQYF
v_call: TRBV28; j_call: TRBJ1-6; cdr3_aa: CASSLLLQTGEDSPLHF
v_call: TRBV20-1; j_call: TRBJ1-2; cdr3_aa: CSAPPVGGPGYGYTF
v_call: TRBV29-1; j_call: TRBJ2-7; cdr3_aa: CSVEGPSQEQYF
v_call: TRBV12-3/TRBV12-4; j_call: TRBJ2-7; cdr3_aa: CASSNVPGLSGHEQYF
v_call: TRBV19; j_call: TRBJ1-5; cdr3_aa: CASSIASDGFNQPQHF
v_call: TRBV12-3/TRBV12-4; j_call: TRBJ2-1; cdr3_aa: CASLSLSLEQFF
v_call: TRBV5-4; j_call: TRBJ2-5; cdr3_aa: CASSADNGEETQYF
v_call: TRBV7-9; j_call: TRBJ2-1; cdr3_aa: CASSSLYRGTESYNEQFF
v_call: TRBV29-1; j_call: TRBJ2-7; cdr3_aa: CSVEAGTEQYF
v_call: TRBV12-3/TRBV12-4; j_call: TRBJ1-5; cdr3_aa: CASSFETHNQPQHF
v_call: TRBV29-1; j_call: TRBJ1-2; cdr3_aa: CSVEKVAFGYTF
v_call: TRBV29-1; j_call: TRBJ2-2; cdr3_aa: CSVHTGANTGELFF
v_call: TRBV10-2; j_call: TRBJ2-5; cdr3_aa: CASQGIRETQYF
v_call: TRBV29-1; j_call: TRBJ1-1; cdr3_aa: CSVEVGENTEAFF
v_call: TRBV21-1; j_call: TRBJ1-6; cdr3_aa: CASSMDPGSYNSPLHF
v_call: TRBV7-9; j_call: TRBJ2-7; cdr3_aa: CASSLTSGGPGSYEQYF